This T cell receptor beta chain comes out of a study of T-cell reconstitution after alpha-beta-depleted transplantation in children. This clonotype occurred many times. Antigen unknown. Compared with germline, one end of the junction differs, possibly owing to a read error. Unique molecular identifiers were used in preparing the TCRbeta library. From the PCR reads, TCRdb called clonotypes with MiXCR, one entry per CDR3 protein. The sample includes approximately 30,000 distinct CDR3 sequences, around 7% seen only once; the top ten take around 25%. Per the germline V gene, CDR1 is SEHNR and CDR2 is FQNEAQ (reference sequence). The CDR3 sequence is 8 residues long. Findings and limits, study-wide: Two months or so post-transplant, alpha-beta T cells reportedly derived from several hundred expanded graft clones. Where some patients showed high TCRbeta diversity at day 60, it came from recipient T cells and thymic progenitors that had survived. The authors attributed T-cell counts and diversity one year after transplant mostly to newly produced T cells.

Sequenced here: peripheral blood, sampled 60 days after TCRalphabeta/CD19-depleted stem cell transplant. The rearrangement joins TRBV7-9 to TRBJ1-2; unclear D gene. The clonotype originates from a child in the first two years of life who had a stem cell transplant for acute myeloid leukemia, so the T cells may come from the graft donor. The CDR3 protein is CASSRGAF. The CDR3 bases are TGTGCCAGCAGCCGCGGGGCCTTC.